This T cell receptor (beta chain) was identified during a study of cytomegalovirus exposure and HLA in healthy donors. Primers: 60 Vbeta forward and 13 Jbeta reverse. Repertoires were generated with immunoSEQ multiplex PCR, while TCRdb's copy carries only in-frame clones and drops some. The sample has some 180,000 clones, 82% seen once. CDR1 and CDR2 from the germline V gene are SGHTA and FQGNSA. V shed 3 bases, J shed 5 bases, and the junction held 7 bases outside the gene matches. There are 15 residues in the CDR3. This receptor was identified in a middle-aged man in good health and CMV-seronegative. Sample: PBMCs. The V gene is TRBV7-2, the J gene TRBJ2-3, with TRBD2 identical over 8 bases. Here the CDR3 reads CASSFHGRALDTQYF. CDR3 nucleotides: TGTGCCAGCAGCTTTCACGGGAGGGCCCTAGATACGCAGTATTTT. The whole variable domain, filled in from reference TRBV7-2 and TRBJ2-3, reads GAGVSQSPSNKVTEKGKDVELRCDPISGHTALYWYRQSLGQGLEFLIYFQGNSAPDKSGLPSDRFSAERTGGSVSTLTIQRTQQEDSAVYLCASSFHGRALDTQYFGPGTRLTVL.